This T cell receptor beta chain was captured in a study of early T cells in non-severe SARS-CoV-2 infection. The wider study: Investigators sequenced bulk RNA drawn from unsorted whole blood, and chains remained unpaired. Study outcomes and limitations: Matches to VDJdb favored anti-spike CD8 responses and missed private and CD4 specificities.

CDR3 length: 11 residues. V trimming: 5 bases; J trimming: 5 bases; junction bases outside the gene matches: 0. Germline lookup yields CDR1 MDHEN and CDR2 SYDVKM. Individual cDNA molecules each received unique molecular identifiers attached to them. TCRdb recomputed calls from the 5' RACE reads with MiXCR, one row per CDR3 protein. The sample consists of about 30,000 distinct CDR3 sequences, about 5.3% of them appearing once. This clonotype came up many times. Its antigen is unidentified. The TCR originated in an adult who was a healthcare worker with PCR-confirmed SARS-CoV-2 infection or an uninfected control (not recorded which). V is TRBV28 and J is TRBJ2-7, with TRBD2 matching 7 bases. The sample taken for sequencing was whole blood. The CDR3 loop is CASSGRDEQYF. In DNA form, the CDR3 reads TGTGCCAGCAGTGGGAGGGACGAGCAGTACTTC.